The 30 T cell receptor beta chains presented below share a single source sample, sequenced in a study of cytomegalovirus exposure and HLA in healthy donors. The PCR ran on 60 Vbeta and 13 Jbeta primers. The protocol was immunoSEQ multiplex PCR, while the TCRdb copy is restricted to in-frame clones and leaves out a portion. The sample lists more than 110,000 clones, just under 85% occurring once. Sequenced sample: PBMCs. These receptors came from a middle-aged man in good health and CMV-seropositive.

The gene calls are TRBV15 and TRBJ2-7; 13 bases are shared with TRBD2. V lost 1 base and J lost 5; bases outside the gene matches: 14. Germline loops: CDR1 LNHNV, CDR2 YYDKDF (reference sequence). This CDR3 is built from 19 residues. CDR3: CATSRVKVRGGLAGHEQYF. CDR3 bases: TGTGCCACCAGCAGAGTAAAGGTCAGGGGGGGACTAGCGGGGCACGAGCAGTACTTC. Based on the CDR3 plus reference TRBV15 and TRBJ2-7, the full variable domain is DAMVIQNPRYQVTQFGKPVTLSCSQTLNHNVMYWYQQKSSQAPKLLFHYYDKDFNNEADTPDNFQSRRPNTSFCFLDIRSPGLGDTAMYLCATSRVKVRGGLAGHEQYFGPGTRLTVT.

This clone was detected a few times. The V gene is TRBV5-4, the J gene TRBJ1-2; 8 bases line up with TRBD1. Germline V lookup: CDR1 SGHNT, CDR2 YYREEE (reference sequence). The CDR3 length is 13 residues. V lost 5 bases to trimming and J lost 1 base; unmatched junction nucleotides: 1. CDR3 in DNA: TGTGCCAGCAGTGGACAGGGTAACTATGGCTACACCTTC. It is translated as CASSGQGNYGYTF.

V and J are TRBV4-2 and TRBJ2-7; 9 positions agree with TRBD1. In germline, CDR1 is LGHNA, CDR2 YNFKEQ. V was pared by 2 bases and J by 11 bases, with 10 bases of the junction left unmatched. This CDR3 region has 14 residues. The DNA for the CDR3 is TGTGCCAGCAGCCAATGGAACCGGGACAGGGTGGAGTACTTC. It specifies CASSQWNRDRVEYF.

The chain is built from TRBV18 and TRBJ2-1, with D possibly matching TRBD2 (7 bases). The CDR3 length is 19 residues. Germline V gene sequence: CDR1 KGHSH, CDR2 LQKENI. Trimming removed 4 bases from V and 5 bases from J, with 27 bases in between. The CDR3 DNA reads as TGTGCCAGCTCACGGTCGGCGTTTTCGGGGGGCTGGTTCCACAATGAGCAGTTCTTC. Its translation is CASSRSAFSGGWFHNEQFF. The variable domain in full, with the rest retrieved from reference TRBV18 and TRBJ2-1, is NAGVMQNPRHLVRRRGQEARLRCSPMKGHSHVYWYRQLPEEGLKFMVYLQKENIIDESGMPKERFSAEFPKEGPSILRIQQVVRGDSAAYFCASSRSAFSGGWFHNEQFFGPGTRLTVL.

The J gene is TRBJ1-1, the V gene TRBV5-1; 7 bases align to TRBD1. This CDR3 is built from 13 residues. Germline values: CDR1 SGHRS, CDR2 YFSETQ. V lost 4 bases, J lost 3 bases, and 3 bases stayed unmatched. CDR3 nucleotide sequence: TGCGCCAGCAGCGAAACAGGGGACACTGAAGCTTTCTTT. Amino acids: CASSETGDTEAFF.

V is TRBV18 and J is TRBJ1-1; TRBD1 is a possible D gene (6 bases). Germline CDR1 reads KGHSH; CDR2 reads LQKENI. The V and J ends lost 4 bases and 2 bases respectively, with 11 bases between them. CDR3 length: 14 amino acids. CDR3 sequence: CASSLTGSNTEAFF. For the CDR3, the DNA is TGTGCCAGCTCACTTACAGGGTCTAACACTGAAGCTTTCTTT.

The CDR3 loop reads CASSLERGLVQFF. CDR3 bases: TGTGCCAGCAGCTTAGAAAGGGGGCTTGTTCAGTTCTTC. The rearrangement uses TRBV11-2 and TRBJ2-1; 7 nucleotides match TRBD1. This CDR3 is 13 amino acids long. After removal of 0 bases from V and 13 bases from J, the junction contained 6 bases not matched to a gene. Germline lookup yields CDR1 SGHAT and CDR2 FQNNGV.

V gene TRBV5-4 combines with J gene TRBJ1-2, with D perhaps TRBD1 (5 bases). Germline CDR1 reads SGHNT; CDR2 reads YYREEE (reference sequence). This CDR3 is built from 11 residues. V gave up 0 bases and J gave up 14 bases, with 11 bases separating them. The CDR3 reads CASSLDRFATF. CDR3 DNA: TGTGCCAGCAGCTTGGACAGGTTTGCGACCTTC.

This chain joins TRBV6-6 and TRBJ1-5; the D gene is possibly TRBD1 (6 bases). The V gene lost 2 bases and the J gene lost 6 bases, with 14 bases spanning the gap. CDR3 size: 15 residues. Germline V gives CDR1 MNHNY, CDR2 SVGAGI (reference sequence). In DNA, the CDR3 is TGTGCCAGCAGTTACCAGGGACAAGCAGGTCAGCCCCAGCATTTT. Residues: CASSYQGQAGQPQHF.

As concerns this clone: Its ends do not fully match the called genes, so a read error is possible. CDR3 protein: CSSSLASGGHEQYF. The CDR3 bases are TGTTCCAGCAGCTTAGCTTCCGGGGGTCACGAGCAGTACTTC. The chain carries TRBV7-9 and TRBJ2-7, with D possibly TRBD2 on 6 matching bases. From germline, CDR1 is SEHNR and CDR2 FQNEAQ (reference sequence). This CDR3 is built from 14 residues.

The chain is built from TRBV25-1 and TRBJ2-7, with D tentatively TRBD1 (5 bases). Per germline, CDR1 MGHDK and CDR2 SYGVNS. The germline V and J ends were trimmed by 8 bases and 1 base, with 12 bases remaining between them. The CDR3 is 13 amino acids. CDR3 in amino acids: CASSGWVSYEQYF. In DNA form, the CDR3 reads TGTGCCAGCTCAGGGTGGGTTTCCTACGAGCAGTACTTC.

The CDR3 DNA follows: TGTGCCAGCAGCTTAGCAGGGGGGACAGGGAGAAATGAGCAGTTCTTC. Its translation is CASSLAGGTGRNEQFF. This chain uses TRBV7-6 with TRBJ2-1; 9 positions match TRBD1. The J segment lost 7 bases and the V segment lost 0 bases, leaving 7 bases of the junction unmatched. Germline CDR1 reads SGHVS; CDR2 reads FNYEAQ. The CDR3 contains 16 residues. Together with reference TRBV7-6 and TRBJ2-1, the CDR3 gives the full variable domain: GAGVSQSPRYKVTKRGQDVALRCDPISGHVSLYWYRQALGQGPEFLTYFNYEAQQDKSGLPNDRFSAERPEGSISTLTIQRTEQRDSAMYRCASSLAGGTGRNEQFFGPGTRLTVL.

V gene TRBV30 combines with J gene TRBJ2-5, with D unclear. Germline CDR1 GTSNPN, CDR2 SVGIG (reference sequence). V was trimmed by 0 bases and J by 3 bases, leaving 8 bases between them. The CDR3 runs 13 residues. The CDR3 spells CAWSVRQKETQYF. DNA of the CDR3: TGTGCCTGGAGTGTACGCCAGAAAGAGACCCAGTACTTC. The whole variable domain, remainder taken from reference TRBV30 and TRBJ2-5, is SQTIHQWPATLVQPVGSPLSLECTVEGTSNPNLYWYRQAAGRGLQLLFYSVGIGQISSEVPQNLSASRPQDRQFILSSKKLLLSDSGFYLCAWSVRQKETQYFGPGTRLLVL.

The chain is built from TRBV5-1 and TRBJ2-1, with 9 nucleotides matching TRBD1. The V gene end was trimmed by 2 bases and the J gene end by 6 bases; junction bases not matched to a gene: 3. Per the germline V gene, CDR1 is SGHRS and CDR2 is YFSETQ. The CDR3 sequence is 14 residues long. CDR3 DNA: TGCGCCAGCAGCTTCAGGACAGGGGCCAATGAGCAGTTCTTC. Protein sequence: CASSFRTGANEQFF.

This clone was observed a handful of times. The chain has TRBV2 and TRBJ1-1; D is ambiguous. The germline V and J ends were trimmed by 7 bases and 4 bases, with 16 bases remaining between them. Germline loops: CDR1 SNHLY, CDR2 FYNNEI. The CDR3 contains 14 residues. As DNA, the CDR3 is TGTGCCAGCAATTACGAGGGATGGTTCACTGAAGCTTTCTTT. Translated: CASNYEGWFTEAFF.

The chain employs TRBV18 and TRBJ2-7; D possibly corresponds to TRBD2 (6 bases). V lost 3 bases and J 0 bases, leaving 9 bases between the germline ends. The germline gives CDR1 KGHSH, CDR2 LQKENI. The CDR3 has 14 amino acids. CDR3 sequence (DNA): TGTGCCAGCTCACCTTCTAGCGACTCCTACGAGCAGTACTTC. Its translation is CASSPSSDSYEQYF. The full variable domain, with the rest looked up from reference TRBV18 and TRBJ2-7, is NAGVMQNPRHLVRRRGQEARLRCSPMKGHSHVYWYRQLPEEGLKFMVYLQKENIIDESGMPKERFSAEFPKEGPSILRIQQVVRGDSAAYFCASSPSSDSYEQYFGPGTRLTVT.

The genes are TRBV7-8 and TRBJ2-7; 9 bases are a match to TRBD2. In germline, CDR1 is SGHVS, CDR2 FQNEAQ. This CDR3 comprises 16 residues. V dropped 5 bases and J dropped 1; count of bases not matched to a gene: 9. CDR3 protein: CASSLRGGGASYEQYF. The DNA for the CDR3 is TGTGCCAGCAGCCTCCGGGGCGGGGGGGCGTCCTACGAGCAGTACTTC. Based on the CDR3 plus reference TRBV7-8 and TRBJ2-7, the full variable domain is GAGVSQSPRYKVAKRGQDVALRCDPISGHVSLFWYQQALGQGPEFLTYFQNEAQLDKSGLPSDRFFAERPEGSVSTLKIQRTQQEDSAVYLCASSLRGGGASYEQYFGPGTRLTVT.

This clone was seen only a few times. J is TRBJ1-6 and V is TRBV4-3, with 7 bases identical to TRBD1. V shed 0 bases, J shed 9 bases, and the junction held 11 bases outside the gene matches. The CDR3 length is 17 residues. The germline gives CDR1 LGHNA, CDR2 YSLEER. The CDR3 region is CASSQDSLTGSGSPLHF. DNA for the CDR3: TGCGCCAGCAGCCAAGATTCATTGACAGGGAGTGGTTCACCCCTCCACTTT.

The V call is TRBV4-3, the J call TRBJ1-4; D is unclear. V lost 3 bases and J 7 bases, leaving 12 bases between the germline ends. Germline CDR1 reads LGHNA; CDR2 reads YSLEER. The CDR3 spans 14 residues. The DNA of the CDR3 is TGCGCCAGCAGCCACGGAGGCCGTTCTGAAAAACTGTTTTTT. It specifies CASSHGGRSEKLFF.

This chain connects TRBV6-1 to TRBJ1-5; D is possibly TRBD1 (6 bases). Trimming shortened V by 7 bases and J by 0 bases, and 13 bases separated the two germline ends. The CDR3 extends over 15 amino acids. CDR1 and CDR2 from the germline V gene are MNHNS and SASEGT. CDR3 in DNA: TGTGCCAGCACTATCAGACAGGATAGCAATCAGCCCCAGCATTTT. Translating it yields CASTIRQDSNQPQHF.

This chain links TRBV28 with TRBJ2-7, with 10 bases matching TRBD1. The trim removed 3 bases at V and 4 bases at J, leaving 0 bases unmatched. This CDR3 has 13 residues. Germline V gene sequence: CDR1 MDHEN, CDR2 SYDVKM. CDR3 amino acids: CASSLGQGYEQYF. CDR3 nucleotide sequence: TGTGCCAGCAGTTTGGGACAGGGGTACGAGCAGTACTTC.

The V and J genes are TRBV7-6 and TRBJ1-1; D unclear. CDR1 and CDR2 from the germline V gene are SGHVS and FNYEAQ. V was pared by 3 bases and J by 1 base, with 12 bases between. This CDR3 is 15 amino acids long. The CDR3 nucleotides are TGTGCCAGCAGCTTGAGTCAGGTACAGAACACTGAAGCTTTCTTT. Amino acid sequence: CASSLSQVQNTEAFF.

The chain couples TRBV29-1 to TRBJ2-7; the D gene is possibly TRBD2 (6 bases). V lost 6 bases and J 2 bases, leaving 14 bases between the germline ends. The CDR3 contains 13 residues. CDR1 SQVTM and CDR2 ANQGSEA come from the germline V gene. CDR3 sequence: CSVAARDPYEQYF. As DNA, the CDR3 is TGCAGCGTGGCCGCGCGGGACCCCTACGAGCAGTACTTC.

V is TRBV28 and J is TRBJ2-7, with D tentatively TRBD1 (5 bases). The germline V and J ends were trimmed by 7 bases and 0 bases, with 10 bases remaining between them. In germline, CDR1 is MDHEN, CDR2 SYDVKM. The length of the CDR3 is 13 residues. The CDR3 region has the DNA TGTGCCAGCACCAGGGCTCCCTCCTACGAGCAGTACTTC. As protein: CASTRAPSYEQYF.

The V call is TRBV5-1, the J call TRBJ2-1; D uncertain. Germline assignment: CDR1 SGHRS and CDR2 YFSETQ. Trimming removed 0 bases from V and 9 bases from J, with 13 bases in between. This CDR3 comprises 14 residues. The CDR3 coding sequence is TGCGCCAGCAGCTTGGTGCCCCTGCCGAGTGAGCAGTTCTTC. Residues: CASSLVPLPSEQFF.

V usage is TRBV2 and J usage is TRBJ2-6; D perhaps matches TRBD2 (6 bases). The CDR3 runs to 13 residues. Trimming pared 6 bases from V and 12 bases from J, leaving 15 bases between. Germline V lookup: CDR1 SNHLY, CDR2 FYNNEI. The CDR3 DNA is TGTGCCAGCAGCGACCGGATGGGGGGCGTCCTGACTTTC. Encoded protein: CASSDRMGGVLTF.

The chain is built from TRBV10-1 and TRBJ2-1; 12 positions match TRBD1. The CDR3 is 17 residues long. The J segment lost 8 bases and the V segment lost 4 bases, leaving 12 bases of the junction unmatched. Germline V gene lookup returns CDR1 WNHNN and CDR2 SYGVQD (reference sequence). The CDR3 loop reads CASSGLPGQGASDEQFF. The CDR3 region has the DNA TGCGCCAGCAGTGGGCTGCCGGGACAGGGGGCATCGGATGAGCAGTTCTTC.

This chain links TRBV2 with TRBJ2-5; D is uncertain. CDR1 SNHLY and CDR2 FYNNEI come from the germline V gene. The length of the CDR3 is 13 residues. V was shortened by 4 bases and J by 2 bases, with 8 bases between the two germline ends. The CDR3 is CASSGGQQETQYF. DNA of the CDR3: TGTGCCAGCAGTGGCGGCCAGCAAGAGACCCAGTACTTC. The variable domain in full, with the rest retrieved from reference TRBV2 and TRBJ2-5, is EPEVTQTPSHQVTQMGQEVILRCVPISNHLYFYWYRQILGQKVEFLVSFYNNEISEKSEIFDDQFSVERPDGSNFTLKIRSTKLEDSAMYFCASSGGQQETQYFGPGTRLLVL.

With respect to this clone: The junction shows a germline mismatch at one end, possibly a read error. J is TRBJ1-4 and V is TRBV5-1, with D hard to call. Per the germline V gene, CDR1 is SGHRS and CDR2 is YFSETQ. The CDR3 runs 16 residues. The DNA for the CDR3 is TGCGCCAGCACCTTGTATTATGCCGCTAGCGGTGAAAAACTGTTTTTT. This sequence encodes CASTLYYAASGEKLFF.

The rearrangement links TRBV4-2 to TRBJ2-1; TRBD2 matches 10 bases. Per germline, CDR1 LGHNA and CDR2 YNFKEQ. CDR3 size: 17 residues. With V trimmed by 2 bases and J by 4 bases, 8 bases remained unmatched. DNA for the CDR3: TGTGCCAGCAGCCAAACACTCAGAGCGGGAGGGTACAATGAGCAGTTCTTC. Amino acid sequence: CASSQTLRAGGYNEQFF.